The clone carrying this T cell receptor beta chain was seen a handful of times. Antigen unknown. This record comes from a study of T cells after yellow fever vaccination. Study-level points and caveats: CD4 and CD8 compartments shared a small share of clonotypes. The secondary response was weaker but peaked faster, day 5 versus 15.

Deletions cut 0 bases from V and 2 bases from J, with 13 bases between. Germline CDR1 is MNHEY and CDR2 is SVGEGT. CDR3 length: 16 amino acids. TCRdb called the 5' RACE reads again in MiXCR, with one record for every CDR3 protein. The repertoire holds approximately 300,000 distinct CDR3 sequences, with 8.7% as singletons. This clonotype was sampled from a man aged 18 to 30 who received the YFV17D yellow fever vaccine. The sequences come from PBMCs, collected on the day of the first yellow fever vaccination. The chain couples TRBV6-2 or TRBV6-3 to TRBJ2-5; D not resolved. CDR3 in DNA: TGTGCCAGCAGTTACTCTGCTACGGGCTTACAAGAGACCCAGTACTTC. Protein: CASSYSATGLQETQYF.